The 23 T cell receptor beta chains given below trace back to one sample, sequenced in a study of CD8+ T cells in alopecia areata. Sequencing used cDNA as its template, made by extracting RNA and reverse transcribing it. Libraries were prepared by immunoSEQ multiplex PCR; TCRdb keeps only in-frame clonotypes and omits some of them. The sample carries some 200,000 clones, just over 55% recorded once. What was sequenced was CD8+ T cells sorted from blood. These receptors were collected from a human donor in good health.

The chain uses TRBV29-1 and TRBJ2-5; TRBD1 matches 10 bases. The length of the CDR3 is 14 residues. Germline CDR1 SQVTM, CDR2 ANQGSEA. After removal of 6 bases from V and 4 bases from J, the junction contained 8 bases not matched to a gene. The CDR3 loop reads CSVGDGQGGETQYF. The CDR3 DNA is TGCAGCGTCGGGGACGGACAGGGGGGAGAGACCCAGTACTTC. The full variable domain, completed using reference TRBV29-1 and TRBJ2-5, is SAVISQKPSRDICQRGTSLTIQCQVDSQVTMMFWYRQQPGQSLTLIATANQGSEATYESGFVIDKFPISRPNLTFSTLTVSNMSPEDSSIYLCSVGDGQGGETQYFGPGTRLLVL.

This chain joins TRBV2 and TRBJ2-5; D is unresolved. The CDR3 is 13 amino acids. V lost 7 bases and J lost 5, with 14 bases in between. The V gene's germline CDR1 is SNHLY and CDR2 FYNNEI. For the CDR3, the DNA is TGTGCCAGCATTCTAGGGTGGGGTGAGACCCAGTACTTC. Protein: CASILGWGETQYF.

J is TRBJ2-3 and V is TRBV6-1; TRBD2 agrees at 12 bases. J was trimmed by 0 bases and V by 1 base; bases with no gene match: 5. The CDR3 extends over 18 amino acids. The germline CDR1 and CDR2 sequences are MNHNS and SASEGT. The CDR3 loop is CASSEETSGGASTDTQYF. CDR3 DNA sequence: TGTGCCAGCAGTGAAGAGACTAGCGGGGGAGCTAGCACAGATACGCAGTATTTT.

The chain couples TRBV4-2 to TRBJ2-1; possible D gene TRBD2, 7 bases. Germline CDR1 LGHNA, CDR2 YNFKEQ. CDR3 length equals 14 residues. The V end was cut by 4 bases, the J end by 6 bases, with 13 bases between. The CDR3 region has the DNA TGTGCCAGCAGCCCAAGGGGAGGGGGCAATGAGCAGTTCTTC. The encoded protein is CASSPRGGGNEQFF.

This chain links TRBV6-5 with TRBJ2-7; D unresolved. The V end was cut by 2 bases, the J end by 2 bases, with 10 bases between. The CDR3 has 14 amino acids. Germline V gene data show CDR1 as MNHEY and CDR2 as SVGAGI. The CDR3 protein is CASSYGQVTYEQYF. The CDR3 DNA reads as TGTGCCAGCAGTTACGGTCAGGTGACCTACGAGCAGTACTTC.

V is TRBV5-6 and J is TRBJ1-5; no firm D call. V dropped 4 bases and J dropped 4 bases, with 12 bases sitting between them. The CDR3 has 14 amino acids. The germline V gene encodes CDR1 SGHDT and CDR2 YYEEEE. The DNA for the CDR3 is TGTGCCAGCAGCATCGGACCCGGGAATCAGCCCCAGCATTTT. Its protein is CASSIGPGNQPQHF.

The chain carries TRBV5-1 and TRBJ2-1; tentative D call: TRBD1 (5 bases). Trimming removed 4 bases from V and 15 bases from J, with 17 bases in between. The germline V gene encodes CDR1 SGHRS and CDR2 YFSETQ. The CDR3 length is 12 residues. The CDR3 region has the DNA TGCGCCAGCAGCAACCAGCAGGGATCTTGGTTCTTC. Translating it yields CASSNQQGSWFF.

The V call is TRBV5-1, the J call TRBJ2-1; TRBD2 agrees at 12 bases. V shed 0 bases, J shed 7 bases, and the junction held 2 bases outside the gene matches. CDR1 and CDR2 (germline): SGHRS, YFSETQ. The CDR3 is 15 residues long. The CDR3 spells CASSLGTSGDNEQFF. The CDR3 region has the DNA TGCGCCAGCAGCTTGGGGACTAGCGGGGATAATGAGCAGTTCTTC.

This rearrangement joins TRBV2 to TRBJ1-4, with 8 bases aligning to TRBD1. The germline CDR1 and CDR2 sequences are SNHLY and FYNNEI. The CDR3 runs 16 residues. The V and J ends lost 6 bases and 2 bases, in that order; junction bases with no gene match: 8. Here the CDR3 reads CASRPGQVWTNEKLFF. For the CDR3, the DNA is TGTGCCAGCAGACCGGGACAGGTCTGGACTAATGAAAAACTGTTTTTT.

This clone has a handful of counts. V is TRBV7-9 and J is TRBJ1-2; no clear D. V was trimmed by 1 base and J by 14 bases, leaving 20 bases between them. Germline V gene sequence: CDR1 SEHNR, CDR2 FQNEAQ (reference sequence). The CDR3 is 14 amino acids. CDR3 DNA: TGTGCCAGCAGCTTAGATGTTGGGATCCCGGCTTTGACCTTC. Translating gives CASSLDVGIPALTF.

Concerning this clone: The same CDR3 also results from other DNA sequences found in this sample. This rearrangement joins TRBV27 to TRBJ2-2; possibly TRBD1 for D (6 bases). The V gene's germline CDR1 is MNHEY and CDR2 SMNVEV (reference sequence). The CDR3 spans 15 residues. V was shortened by 3 bases and J by 2 bases, with 10 bases between the two germline ends. The CDR3 sequence: CASSFVGANTGELFF. CDR3 DNA sequence: TGTGCCAGCAGTTTTGTGGGGGCTAACACCGGGGAGCTGTTTTTT.

This chain joins TRBV25-1 and TRBJ2-3, with D possibly matching TRBD2 (6 bases). The CDR3 extends over 14 amino acids. Deletions cut 3 bases from V and 4 bases from J, with 11 bases between. Germline lookup yields CDR1 MGHDK and CDR2 SYGVNS. CDR3 sequence: CASSDRASADTQYF. In nucleotides, the CDR3 is TGTGCCAGCAGTGACAGGGCTAGCGCAGATACGCAGTATTTT.

This clone turned up a few times. V gene TRBV2 combines with J gene TRBJ1-2; D is unresolved. The CDR3 extends over 14 amino acids. CDR1 and CDR2 (germline): SNHLY, FYNNEI. V lost 4 bases, J lost 3 bases, and 12 bases lay in between. As DNA, the CDR3 is TGTGCCAGCAGTGCGGCCTCCCAGGACTATGGCTACACCTTC. As protein: CASSAASQDYGYTF.

This clone came up a few times. The chain uses TRBV2 and TRBJ2-1; D gene uncertain. The CDR3 is made up of 10 amino acids. The germline gives CDR1 SNHLY, CDR2 FYNNEI. The V end was cut by 6 bases, the J end by 8 bases, with 5 bases between. Here the CDR3 reads CASRVYEQFF. CDR3 DNA: TGTGCCAGCAGAGTGTATGAGCAGTTCTTC. The full variable domain, its missing parts supplied by reference TRBV2 and TRBJ2-1, is EPEVTQTPSHQVTQMGQEVILRCVPISNHLYFYWYRQILGQKVEFLVSFYNNEISEKSEIFDDQFSVERPDGSNFTLKIRSTKLEDSAMYFCASRVYEQFFGPGTRLTVL.

The chain couples TRBV7-2 to TRBJ1-1; D uncertain. The CDR3 runs to 13 residues. CDR1 is SGHTA, CDR2 FQGNSA, per germline. Between the trimmed V and J ends, which lost 3 bases and 1 base, there was a span of 6 bases. Here the CDR3 reads CASSFVPNTEAFF. In nucleotides, the CDR3 is TGTGCCAGCAGCTTTGTCCCGAACACTGAAGCTTTCTTT.

This clone was detected only a few times. The rearrangement links TRBV5-5 to TRBJ2-7; 10 bases are shared with TRBD1. The germline gives CDR1 SGHKS, CDR2 YYEKEE (reference sequence). V lost 5 bases and J lost 7; bases outside the gene matches: 12. The CDR3 has 15 amino acids. CDR3 residues: CASSLEGTGAREQYF. The CDR3 region has the DNA TGTGCCAGCAGTCTGGAGGGGACAGGGGCTCGGGAGCAGTACTTC.

This clone was counted once. CDR3 sequence: CATAPKDFRLETQYF. CDR3 sequence (DNA): TGTGCCACCGCCCCCAAAGATTTTCGGCTAGAGACCCAGTACTTC. The chain couples TRBV30 to TRBJ2-5; D is uncertain. The CDR3 runs to 15 residues. Germline-derived CDR1 and CDR2 are GTSNPN and SVGIG (reference sequence). Trimming took off 8 bases at V and 4 bases at J, with 23 bases between the two ends.

V usage is TRBV27 and J usage is TRBJ1-4; D perhaps matches TRBD1 (5 bases). The length of the CDR3 is 16 residues. CDR1 and CDR2 (germline): MNHEY, SMNVEV (reference sequence). V was clipped by 7 bases and J by 4 bases, with 19 bases between them. The CDR3 sequence: CASKTSPTGINEKLFF. The CDR3 DNA follows: TGTGCCAGCAAAACATCCCCCACAGGCATTAATGAAAAACTGTTTTTT.

The rearrangement uses TRBV4-1 and TRBJ2-7; D assignment may be TRBD1 or TRBD2 (5 bases each). Germline-derived CDR1 and CDR2 are MGHRA and YSYEKL. The length of the CDR3 is 15 residues. V lost 1 base, J lost 0 bases, and 10 bases lay in between. Here the CDR3 DNA reads TGCGCCAGCAGCCAAGTTGCAGGGAGCTCCTACGAGCAGTACTTC. It codes for CASSQVAGSSYEQYF.

The V gene is TRBV29-1, the J gene TRBJ2-7; D is possibly TRBD2 (7 bases). The CDR3 spans 15 residues. Germline values: CDR1 SQVTM, CDR2 ANQGSEA. Trimming left V 4 bases short and J 3 bases short, with 19 bases between. The CDR3 sequence: CSVGERDTMFYEQYF. The CDR3 coding sequence is TGCAGCGTTGGGGAGCGGGACACCATGTTCTACGAGCAGTACTTC.

The rearrangement joins TRBV19 to TRBJ2-3, with D possibly being TRBD2 (5 bases). Trimming shortened V by 2 bases and J by 3 bases, and 15 bases separated the two germline ends. CDR3 length equals 16 residues. Per germline, CDR1 LNHDA and CDR2 SQIVND (reference sequence). The DNA for the CDR3 is TGTGCCAGTAGTATATACGGAACCGGGGAGACAGATACGCAGTATTTT. This codes for CASSIYGTGETDTQYF.

V is TRBV13 and J is TRBJ2-6; D possibly corresponds to TRBD2 (5 bases). The germline V and J ends were trimmed by 1 base and 1 base, with 5 bases remaining between them. CDR1 is PRHDT and CDR2 is FYEKMQ in the germline V gene (reference sequence). The CDR3 contains 15 residues. This CDR3 is CASSLAGSGANVLTF. In DNA, the CDR3 is TGTGCCAGCAGCTTAGCGGGGTCTGGGGCCAACGTCCTGACTTTC.

The V call is TRBV4-1, the J call TRBJ1-5, with D uncertain. Per germline, CDR1 MGHRA and CDR2 YSYEKL. Trimming took 1 base from V and 7 from J, leaving 11 bases between them. The CDR3 loop spans 14 amino acids. The DNA of the CDR3 is TGCGCCAGCAGCCAAGGCCACGACGGGCAGCCCCAGCATTTT. Translating gives CASSQGHDGQPQHF.